Listed below are T cell receptor beta chains from one sample, sequenced in a study of OX40 agonist ivuxolimab in advanced cancers. TCRdb keeps only in-frame clones here, not all; method: immunoSEQ multiplex PCR. The profile covers under 95,000 clones, with around 85% appearing a single time and roughly 1.5% taken by the ten largest. Specimen: CD4+ or CD8+ T cells sorted from blood, collected in a trial of the OX40 agonist ivuxolimab. Receptors were obtained from an adult with an advanced solid tumor such as melanoma, head and neck, liver or kidney cancer. CDR3s include the opening cysteine and the closing phenylalanine or tryptophan. D genes are given only for firm matches. Part of the rows lack a size; the others show once, few, many or a class for expanded clones.

d_call: NA; v_call: TRBV5-1; clone_size: once; j_call: TRBJ1-4; cdr3_nt: TGCGCCAGCAGCGGGACGGGGGGGACTAATGAAAAACTGTTTTTT; cdr3_aa: CASSGTGGTNEKLFF
d_call: NA; v_call: TRBV19; clone_size: once; j_call: TRBJ2-4; cdr3_nt: TGTGCCAGTAGTATAGATCAGGGTCGTAGAAACATTCAGTACTTC; cdr3_aa: CASSIDQGRRNIQYF
d_call: NA; v_call: TRBV19; clone_size: NA; j_call: TRBJ2-7; cdr3_nt: TGTGCCAGTAGTATAGATGCCACCGGGGTCTACGAGCAGTACTTC; cdr3_aa: CASSIDATGVYEQYF
d_call: NA; v_call: TRBV19; clone_size: NA; j_call: TRBJ2-7; cdr3_nt: TGTGCCACCACGCAGGGGCCTTTGGTGGGTGAGCAGTACTTC; cdr3_aa: CATTQGPLVGEQYF
d_call: NA; v_call: TRBV10-3; clone_size: NA; j_call: TRBJ1-2; cdr3_nt: TGTGCCATCAGTGAGTCTAGTTGGAGAAGCTATGGCTACACCTTC; cdr3_aa: CAISESSWRSYGYTF
d_call: NA; v_call: TRBV6-5; clone_size: NA; j_call: TRBJ2-2; cdr3_nt: TGTGCCAGCAGGCTCAACGCCGGGGAGCTGTTTTTT; cdr3_aa: CASRLNAGELFF
d_call: NA; v_call: TRBV7-2; clone_size: NA; j_call: TRBJ2-1; cdr3_nt: TGTGCCAGCAGCCCTCGGATCGGCAATGAGCAGTTCTTC; cdr3_aa: CASSPRIGNEQFF
d_call: NA; v_call: TRBV2; clone_size: few; j_call: TRBJ1-6; cdr3_nt: TGTGCCAGCAGAGACCGACAGGAGTATAATTCACCCCTCCACTTT; cdr3_aa: CASRDRQEYNSPLHF
d_call: NA; v_call: TRBV27; clone_size: NA; j_call: TRBJ2-5; cdr3_nt: TGTGCCACCCGCCAAATGAGGAGAGAGACCCAGTACTTC; cdr3_aa: CATRQMRRETQYF
d_call: NA; v_call: TRBV13; clone_size: once; j_call: TRBJ1-2; cdr3_nt: TGTGCCAGCAGCTTGACCGGGGGAAGGAACTATGGCTACACCTTC; cdr3_aa: CASSLTGGRNYGYTF
d_call: TRBD1; v_call: TRBV29-1; clone_size: once; j_call: TRBJ2-3; cdr3_nt: TGCAGCGTAATTGGGACAGGGGACCAGGGGAGCACAGATACGCAGTATTTT; cdr3_aa: CSVIGTGDQGSTDTQYF
d_call: TRBD1; v_call: TRBV7-9; clone_size: NA; j_call: TRBJ1-3; cdr3_nt: TGTGCCAGCAGCGGAGCGAGGAAGACAGGGTATGGAAACACCATATATTTT; cdr3_aa: CASSGARKTGYGNTIYF
d_call: NA; v_call: TRBV5-1; clone_size: NA; j_call: TRBJ2-7; cdr3_nt: TGCGCCAGCAGCTTGGCCGGGACCACCTACGAGCAGTACTTC; cdr3_aa: CASSLAGTTYEQYF
d_call: TRBD1; v_call: TRBV7-9; clone_size: few; j_call: TRBJ1-1; cdr3_nt: TGTGCCAGCAGCTTAGGACAGGGTTCTGAAGCTTTCTTT; cdr3_aa: CASSLGQGSEAFF
d_call: TRBD1; v_call: TRBV2; clone_size: NA; j_call: TRBJ1-3; cdr3_nt: TGTGCCAGCAGCTACGGACAGGGGGCGGGAAACACCATATATTTT; cdr3_aa: CASSYGQGAGNTIYF
d_call: TRBD1; v_call: TRBV6-5; clone_size: few; j_call: TRBJ1-4; cdr3_nt: TGTGCCAGCAGTCCCAGGACAGGGCGTAATGAAAAACTGTTTTTT; cdr3_aa: CASSPRTGRNEKLFF
d_call: TRBD1; v_call: TRBV15; clone_size: NA; j_call: TRBJ2-5; cdr3_nt: TGTGCCACCAGCGTTGGACAGGGGGACGGGGAGACCCAGTACTTC; cdr3_aa: CATSVGQGDGETQYF
d_call: TRBD2; v_call: TRBV9; clone_size: NA; j_call: TRBJ2-2; cdr3_nt: TGTGCCAGCACGCGGGAGTTAAACACCGGGGAGCTGTTTTTT; cdr3_aa: CASTRELNTGELFF
d_call: NA; v_call: TRBV7-2; clone_size: NA; j_call: TRBJ2-1; cdr3_nt: TGTGCCAGCAGCTTAGTGCATGAGCAGTTCTTC; cdr3_aa: CASSLVHEQFF
d_call: TRBD2; v_call: TRBV11-2; clone_size: NA; j_call: TRBJ2-4; cdr3_nt: TGTGCCAGCAGCCCGGGGAGGGCTAGCGGGGGGGTAGCCAAAAACATTCAGTACTTC; cdr3_aa: CASSPGRASGGVAKNIQYF
d_call: NA; v_call: TRBV5-1; clone_size: once; j_call: TRBJ2-7; cdr3_nt: TGCGCCAGCAGCCTCCCGGGCAGCTCCTACGAGCAGTACTTC; cdr3_aa: CASSLPGSSYEQYF
d_call: NA; v_call: TRBV6-1; clone_size: NA; j_call: TRBJ1-5; cdr3_nt: TGTGCCAGCAGTGGGGGGGTTCAGCCCCAGCATTTT; cdr3_aa: CASSGGVQPQHF
d_call: NA; v_call: TRBV19; clone_size: once; j_call: TRBJ2-1; cdr3_nt: TGTGCCAGTAGTACCTTGTTAGAGCAGTTCTTC; cdr3_aa: CASSTLLEQFF
d_call: TRBD2; v_call: TRBV11-2; clone_size: NA; j_call: TRBJ2-1; cdr3_nt: TGTGCCAGCAGCTTAGCGGGACTAGCGGGGGGGCTAAATGAGCAGTTCTTC; cdr3_aa: CASSLAGLAGGLNEQFF
d_call: NA; v_call: TRBV27; clone_size: NA; j_call: TRBJ1-4; cdr3_nt: TGTGCCAGCAGAATTGGGACACCAGATGAAAAACTGTTTTTT; cdr3_aa: CASRIGTPDEKLFF
d_call: TRBD1; v_call: TRBV11-2; clone_size: NA; j_call: TRBJ2-7; cdr3_nt: TGTGCCAGCACCCCGGGACAGGGATCCTACGAGCAGTACTTC; cdr3_aa: CASTPGQGSYEQYF
d_call: TRBD2; v_call: TRBV5-1; clone_size: NA; j_call: TRBJ2-1; cdr3_nt: TGCGCCAGCAGTGCAATAGCGGGGGTGGGGAATGAGCAGTTCTTC; cdr3_aa: CASSAIAGVGNEQFF
d_call: NA; v_call: TRBV18; clone_size: NA; j_call: TRBJ2-2; cdr3_nt: TGTGCCAGCTCATCCATGGACAGTTATAACACCGGGGAGCTGTTTTTT; cdr3_aa: CASSSMDSYNTGELFF
d_call: TRBD1; v_call: TRBV18; clone_size: NA; j_call: TRBJ2-7; cdr3_nt: TGTGCCAGCTCACCACCGGGCGGACAGGCGTCGAGGGACGAGCAGTACTTC; cdr3_aa: CASSPPGGQASRDEQYF
d_call: TRBD1; v_call: TRBV7-2; clone_size: NA; j_call: TRBJ1-2; cdr3_nt: TGTGCCAGCAGCCCCGACAGGGACTATGGCTACACCTTC; cdr3_aa: CASSPDRDYGYTF
d_call: TRBD1; v_call: TRBV27; clone_size: NA; j_call: TRBJ2-1; cdr3_nt: TGTGCCAGCAGTTTAGGACAGGGGCGGCCGTACAATGAGCAGTTCTTC; cdr3_aa: CASSLGQGRPYNEQFF
d_call: NA; v_call: TRBV9; clone_size: NA; j_call: TRBJ2-2; cdr3_nt: TGTGCCAGCAGCGTAGCGGGGAACGCGAACACCGGGGAGCTGTTTTTT; cdr3_aa: CASSVAGNANTGELFF
d_call: NA; v_call: TRBV5-6; clone_size: once; j_call: TRBJ2-7; cdr3_nt: TGTGCCAGCAGCTTGCGGGGGGAGCAGTACTTC; cdr3_aa: CASSLRGEQYF
d_call: NA; v_call: TRBV19; clone_size: NA; j_call: TRBJ2-1; cdr3_nt: TGTGCCAGTAGTATACTGCCCAGGGCCTCCTACAATGAGCAGTTCTTC; cdr3_aa: CASSILPRASYNEQFF
d_call: TRBD1; v_call: TRBV6-1; clone_size: NA; j_call: TRBJ2-2; cdr3_nt: TGTGCCAGCAGGCCCGGGACAGCTAGCACCGGGGAGCTGTTTTTT; cdr3_aa: CASRPGTASTGELFF
d_call: TRBD1; v_call: TRBV30; clone_size: NA; j_call: TRBJ1-1; cdr3_nt: TGTGCCTGGAGTGTAACAGGGGGAGTCACTGAAGCTTTCTTT; cdr3_aa: CAWSVTGGVTEAFF
d_call: NA; v_call: TRBV2; clone_size: NA; j_call: TRBJ1-5; cdr3_nt: TGTGCCAGCAGTGAACGGGGGGGCGGTCAGCCCCAGCATTTT; cdr3_aa: CASSERGGGQPQHF